The 13 T cell receptor beta chains below were found in one sample sequenced in a study of T-cell reconstitution after alpha-beta-depleted transplantation in children. Preparing the TCRbeta library involved the use of unique molecular identifiers. TCRdb re-derived calls from the PCR reads in MiXCR, one entry per CDR3 protein. The sample has hundreds of thousands of distinct CDR3 sequences, 10% to 15% seen once; the top ten hold 2% to 2.5%. The specimen was PBMCs, mostly from graft donor cells, collected 360 days after TCRalphabeta/CD19-depleted stem cell transplant. These receptors were obtained from a male patient younger than 18 who had a stem cell transplant for acute myeloid leukemia, so the T cells may come from the graft donor.

This clonotype was seen repeatedly, ten times or more. The chain combines TRBV12-3 or TRBV12-4 with TRBJ2-3; 7 nucleotides align to TRBD1. There are 15 residues in the CDR3. J gave up 4 bases and V 4 bases, and 8 bases lay outside the gene matches. The CDR3 loop is CASSSDWQGADTQYF. CDR3 coding DNA: TGTGCCAGCAGTTCCGACTGGCAGGGGGCAGATACGCAGTATTTT.

The genes are TRBV7-9 and TRBJ2-3; D might be TRBD2 (6 bases). The CDR3 sequence is 11 residues long. In germline, CDR1 is SEHNR, CDR2 FQNEAQ (reference sequence). V was pared by 8 bases and J by 6 bases, with 9 bases between. The DNA of the CDR3 is TGTGCCAGCTACGGAGGGGATACGCAGTATTTT. Encoded protein: CASYGGDTQYF.

This clonotype was counted a few times. V usage is TRBV7-8 and J usage is TRBJ1-1; TRBD1 matches at 8 bases. The CDR3 is 17 residues long. V gave up 1 base and J gave up 1 base; unmatched junction bases: 8. The germline gives CDR1 SGHVS, CDR2 FQNEAQ. The CDR3 spells CASSLVSDRGANTEAFF. Written as DNA, the CDR3 is TGTGCCAGCAGCTTAGTTTCTGACAGGGGTGCGAACACTGAAGCTTTCTTT.

CDR3 nucleotides: TGTGCCAGCAGCCAGGGGGGCCCTACTTTATACGAGCAGTACTTC. Translation gives CASSQGGPTLYEQYF. The V and J genes are TRBV7-6 and TRBJ2-7, with D perhaps matching TRBD1 (7 bases). The V and J ends lost 5 bases and 4 bases respectively, with 18 bases between them. This CDR3 spans 15 amino acids. Germline loops: CDR1 SGHVS, CDR2 FNYEAQ.

This clonotype was counted a few times. V usage is TRBV28 and J usage is TRBJ2-6, with D possibly matching TRBD1 (6 bases). The CDR3 totals 16 residues. Germline CDR1 and CDR2: MDHEN and SYDVKM. Trimming left V 10 bases short and J 3 bases short, with 19 bases between. The CDR3 nucleotides are TGTGCCATCGAAGGACAGCCGGCGCATGGGGCCAACGTCCTGACTTTC. Amino acids: CAIEGQPAHGANVLTF.

There are a few counts of this clonotype. The chain employs TRBV20-1 and TRBJ2-2, with TRBD2 as a possible D gene (6 bases). V was pared by 1 base and J by 7 bases, with 16 bases between. The CDR3 length is 15 residues. Germline V lookup: CDR1 DFQATT, CDR2 SNEGSKA (reference sequence). The CDR3 loop reads CSARVPHGRLGELFF. In nucleotides, the CDR3 is TGCAGTGCTAGAGTTCCTCACGGGAGACTCGGGGAGCTGTTTTTT.

In this sample, this clonotype turned up many times. The rearrangement uses TRBV7-2 and TRBJ2-7; 9 positions match TRBD1. Trimming removed 1 base from V and 2 bases from J; junction bases left unmatched: 3. The CDR3 has 15 amino acids. CDR1 and CDR2 (germline): SGHTA, FQGNSA. The CDR3 reads CASSLVRTGAYEQYF. CDR3 DNA: TGTGCCAGCAGCTTAGTGAGGACAGGGGCCTACGAGCAGTACTTC.

This sequence joins TRBV29-1 and TRBJ2-7, with D perhaps TRBD1 (5 bases). Trimming took 5 bases from V and 4 from J, leaving 15 bases between them. This CDR3 has 13 amino acids. Germline CDR1 reads SQVTM; CDR2 reads ANQGSEA. The CDR3 protein is CSVLPRGQYEQYF. The CDR3 DNA follows: TGCAGCGTTCTACCTAGGGGCCAATACGAGCAGTACTTC.

There are many counts of this clonotype. The rearrangement links TRBV29-1 to TRBJ2-7, with 8 nucleotides matching TRBD1. The CDR3 is 13 residues long. The V gene end was trimmed by 4 bases and the J gene end by 2 bases; junction bases not matched to a gene: 4. Germline V gene lookup returns CDR1 SQVTM and CDR2 ANQGSEA. CDR3 sequence (DNA): TGCAGCGTTGTTCCGGGACAGGCCTACGAGCAGTACTTC. Translating it yields CSVVPGQAYEQYF.

This clonotype was counted only a few times. The chain uses TRBV18 and TRBJ2-1, with TRBD2 matching 11 bases. Unmatched junction bases numbered 8, after V lost 5 bases and J lost 8 bases. The CDR3 contains 15 residues. Germline V gene lookup returns CDR1 KGHSH and CDR2 LQKENI. CDR3 sequence reads: CASSSLAGALDEQFF. CDR3 DNA: TGTGCCAGCTCATCACTAGCGGGAGCCCTCGATGAGCAGTTCTTC.

This clonotype was found a few times. The CDR3 DNA sequence: TGTGCCAGCAGTTACCTCCGGGGGTCCAGCTACGTTTACGAGCAGTACTTC. Its translation: CASSYLRGSSYVYEQYF. The J gene is TRBJ2-7, the V gene TRBV6-5; D perhaps matches TRBD2 (6 bases). Germline V gene lookup returns CDR1 MNHEY and CDR2 SVGAGI. The CDR3 runs 17 residues. Trimming removed 2 bases at V and 4 bases at J, with 21 bases between.

V and J are TRBV5-5 and TRBJ1-1; no definite D call. Germline lookup yields CDR1 SGHKS and CDR2 YYEKEE (reference sequence). Trimming left V 3 bases short and J 0 bases short, with 9 bases between. The CDR3 has 14 amino acids. The CDR3 DNA sequence: TGTGCCAGCAGCTCCAGCGTTATGAACACTGAAGCTTTCTTT. Amino acid sequence: CASSSSVMNTEAFF.

A few counts support this clonotype. This chain links TRBV7-9 with TRBJ2-1; 14 bases map to TRBD2. V lost 1 base to trimming and J lost 4 bases; unmatched junction nucleotides: 15. The V gene's germline CDR1 is SEHNR and CDR2 FQNEAQ (reference sequence). The CDR3 runs to 21 residues. The DNA for the CDR3 is TGTGCCAGCAGCTTAGAGCTCCTTACCGGGACTAGCGGGAGTGGGTACAATGAGCAGTTCTTC. Its protein is CASSLELLTGTSGSGYNEQFF.